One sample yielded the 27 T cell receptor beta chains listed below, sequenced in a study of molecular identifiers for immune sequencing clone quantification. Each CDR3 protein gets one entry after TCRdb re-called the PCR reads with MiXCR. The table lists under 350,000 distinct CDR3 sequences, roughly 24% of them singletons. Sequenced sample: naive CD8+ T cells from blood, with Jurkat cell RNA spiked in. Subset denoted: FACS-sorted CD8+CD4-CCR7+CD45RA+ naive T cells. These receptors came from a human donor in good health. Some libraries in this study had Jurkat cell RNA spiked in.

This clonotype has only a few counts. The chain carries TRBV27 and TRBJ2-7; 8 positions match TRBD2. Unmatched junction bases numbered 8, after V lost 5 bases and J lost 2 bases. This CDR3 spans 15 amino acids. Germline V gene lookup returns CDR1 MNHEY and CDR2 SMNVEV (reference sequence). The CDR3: CASSLRAGAAYEQYF. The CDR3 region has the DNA TGTGCCAGCAGTCTGAGAGCGGGAGCGGCCTACGAGCAGTACTTC.

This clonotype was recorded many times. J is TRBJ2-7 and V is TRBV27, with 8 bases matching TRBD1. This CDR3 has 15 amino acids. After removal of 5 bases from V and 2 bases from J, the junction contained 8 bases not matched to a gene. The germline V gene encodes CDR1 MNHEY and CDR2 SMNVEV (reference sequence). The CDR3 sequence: CASSPGTGITYEQYF. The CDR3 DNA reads TGTGCCAGCAGTCCCGGGACAGGTATAACCTACGAGCAGTACTTC.

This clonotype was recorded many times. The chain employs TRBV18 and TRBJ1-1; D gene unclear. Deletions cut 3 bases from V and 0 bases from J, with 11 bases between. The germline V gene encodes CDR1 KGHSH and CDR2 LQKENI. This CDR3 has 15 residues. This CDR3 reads CASSPPQELNTEAFF. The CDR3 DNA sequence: TGTGCCAGCTCACCCCCCCAGGAATTGAACACTGAAGCTTTCTTT.

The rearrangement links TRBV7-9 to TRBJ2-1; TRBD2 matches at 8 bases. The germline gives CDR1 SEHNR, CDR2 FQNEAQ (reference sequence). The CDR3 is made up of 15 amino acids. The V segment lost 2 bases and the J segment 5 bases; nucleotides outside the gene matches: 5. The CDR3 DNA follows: TGTGCCAGCAGCTTATCGAGACTAGCGCACAATGAGCAGTTCTTC. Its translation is CASSLSRLAHNEQFF. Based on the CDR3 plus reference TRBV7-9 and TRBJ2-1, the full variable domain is DTGVSQNPRHKITKRGQNVTFRCDPISEHNRLYWYRQTLGQGPEFLTYFQNEAQLEKSRLLSDRFSAERPKGSFSTLEIQRTEQGDSAMYLCASSLSRLAHNEQFFGPGTRLTVL.

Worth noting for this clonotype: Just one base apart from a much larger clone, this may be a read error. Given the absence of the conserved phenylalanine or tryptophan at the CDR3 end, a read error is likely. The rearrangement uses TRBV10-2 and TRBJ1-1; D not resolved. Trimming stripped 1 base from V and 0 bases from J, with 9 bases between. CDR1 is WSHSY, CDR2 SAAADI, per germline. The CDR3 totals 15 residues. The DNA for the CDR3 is TGCGCCAGCAGTGAGTGGGCGGGGATGAACACTGAAGCTTTCATT. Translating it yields CASSEWAGMNTEAFI.

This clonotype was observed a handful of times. The CDR3 spells CASSQDQGMYAKNIQYF. The CDR3 coding sequence is TGTGCCAGCAGCCAAGATCAGGGGATGTACGCCAAAAACATTCAGTACTTC. The rearrangement joins TRBV3-1 to TRBJ2-4; tentative D call: TRBD1 (6 bases). CDR1 and CDR2 from the germline V gene are LGHDT and YNNKEL (reference sequence). The CDR3 is made up of 17 amino acids. The ends were cut back, 0 bases at V and 1 base at J, with 13 bases in the middle.

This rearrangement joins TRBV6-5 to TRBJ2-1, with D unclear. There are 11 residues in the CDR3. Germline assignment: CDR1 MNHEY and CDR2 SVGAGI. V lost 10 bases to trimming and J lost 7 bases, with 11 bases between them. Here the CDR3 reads CATGKWNEQFF. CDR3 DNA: TGTGCCACCGGAAAATGGAATGAGCAGTTCTTC.

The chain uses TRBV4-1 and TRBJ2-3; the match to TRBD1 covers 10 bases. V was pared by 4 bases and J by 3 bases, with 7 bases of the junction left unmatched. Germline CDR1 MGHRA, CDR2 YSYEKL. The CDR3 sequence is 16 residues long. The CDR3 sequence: CASSRDKGQGTDTQYF. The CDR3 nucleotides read TGCGCCAGCAGCCGAGATAAGGGACAGGGGACAGATACGCAGTATTTT.

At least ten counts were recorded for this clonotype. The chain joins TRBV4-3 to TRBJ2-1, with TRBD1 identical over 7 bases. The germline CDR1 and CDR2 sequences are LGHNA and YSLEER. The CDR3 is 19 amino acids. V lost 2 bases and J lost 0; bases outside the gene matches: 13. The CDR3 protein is CASSQRLQGRYSSYNEQFF. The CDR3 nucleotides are TGCGCCAGCAGCCAAAGATTACAGGGGCGTTATAGCTCCTACAATGAGCAGTTCTTC.

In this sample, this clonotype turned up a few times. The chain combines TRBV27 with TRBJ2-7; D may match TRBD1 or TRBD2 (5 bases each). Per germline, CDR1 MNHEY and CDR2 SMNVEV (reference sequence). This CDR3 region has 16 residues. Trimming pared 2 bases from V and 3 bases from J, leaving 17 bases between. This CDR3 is CASSLEGTGWGYEQYF. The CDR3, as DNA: TGTGCCAGCAGTTTAGAGGGGACGGGGTGGGGCTACGAGCAGTACTTC.

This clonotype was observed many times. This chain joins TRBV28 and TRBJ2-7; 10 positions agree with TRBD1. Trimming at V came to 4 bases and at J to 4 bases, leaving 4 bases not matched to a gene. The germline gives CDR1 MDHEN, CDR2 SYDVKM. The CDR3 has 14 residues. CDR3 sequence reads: CASSSRTGGYEQYF. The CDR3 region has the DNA TGTGCCAGCAGTTCAAGGACAGGGGGTTACGAGCAGTACTTC. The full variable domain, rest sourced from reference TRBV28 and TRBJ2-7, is DVKVTQSSRYLVKRTGEKVFLECVQDMDHENMFWYRQDPGLGLRLIYFSYDVKMKEKGDIPEGYSVSREKKERFSLILESASTNQTSMYLCASSSRTGGYEQYFGPGTRLTVT.

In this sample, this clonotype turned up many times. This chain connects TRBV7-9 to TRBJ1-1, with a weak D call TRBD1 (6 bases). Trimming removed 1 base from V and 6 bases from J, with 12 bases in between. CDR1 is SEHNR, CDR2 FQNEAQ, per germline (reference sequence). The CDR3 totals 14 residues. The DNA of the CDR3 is TGTGCCAGCAGCTTAGTGGGGGGGGCGGCTGAAGCTTTCTTT. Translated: CASSLVGGAAEAFF. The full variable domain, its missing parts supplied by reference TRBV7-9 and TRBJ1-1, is DTGVSQNPRHKITKRGQNVTFRCDPISEHNRLYWYRQTLGQGPEFLTYFQNEAQLEKSRLLSDRFSAERPKGSFSTLEIQRTEQGDSAMYLCASSLVGGAAEAFFGQGTRLTVV.

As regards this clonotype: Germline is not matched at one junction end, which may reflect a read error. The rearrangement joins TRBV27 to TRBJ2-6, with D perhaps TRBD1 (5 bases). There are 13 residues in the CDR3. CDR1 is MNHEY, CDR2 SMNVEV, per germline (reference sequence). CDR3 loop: CASTGSGANVLAF. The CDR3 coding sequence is TGTGCCAGCACCGGCTCTGGGGCCAACGTCCTGGCTTTC.

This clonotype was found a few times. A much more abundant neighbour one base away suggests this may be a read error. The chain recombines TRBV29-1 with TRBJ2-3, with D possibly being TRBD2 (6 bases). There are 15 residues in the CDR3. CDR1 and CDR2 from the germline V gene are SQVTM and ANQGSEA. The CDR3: CSVDRAGYRTGTQYF. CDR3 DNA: TGCAGCGTTGATCGCGCGGGATATAGAACAGGTACGCAGTATTTT.

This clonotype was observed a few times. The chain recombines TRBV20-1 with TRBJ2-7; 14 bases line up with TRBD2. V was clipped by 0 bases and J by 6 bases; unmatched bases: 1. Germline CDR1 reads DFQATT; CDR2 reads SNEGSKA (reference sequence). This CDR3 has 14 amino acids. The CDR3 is CSAREGLAGGEQYF. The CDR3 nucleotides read TGCAGTGCTAGAGAAGGACTAGCGGGAGGCGAGCAGTACTTC.

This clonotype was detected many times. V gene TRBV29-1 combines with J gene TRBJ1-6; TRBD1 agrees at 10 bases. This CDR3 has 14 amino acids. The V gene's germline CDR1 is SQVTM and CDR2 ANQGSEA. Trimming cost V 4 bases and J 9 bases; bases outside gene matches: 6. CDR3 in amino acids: CSVADRGLGSPLHF. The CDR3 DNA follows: TGCAGCGTTGCCGACAGGGGGCTCGGTTCACCCCTCCACTTT.

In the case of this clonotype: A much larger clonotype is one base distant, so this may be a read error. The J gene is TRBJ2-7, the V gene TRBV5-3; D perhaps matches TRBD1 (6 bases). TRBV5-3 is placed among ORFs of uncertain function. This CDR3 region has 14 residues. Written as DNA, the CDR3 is TGTGCCAGCAGCTGGGCCGACAGGCCTGCGGTGCAGTACTTC. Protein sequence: CASSWADRPAVQYF.

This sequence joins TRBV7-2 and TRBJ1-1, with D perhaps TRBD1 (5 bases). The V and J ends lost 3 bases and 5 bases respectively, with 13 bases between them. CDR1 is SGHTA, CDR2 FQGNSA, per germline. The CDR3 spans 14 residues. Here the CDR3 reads CASSFTRGDTEAFF. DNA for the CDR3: TGTGCCAGCAGCTTCACAAGGGGCGATACTGAAGCTTTCTTT.

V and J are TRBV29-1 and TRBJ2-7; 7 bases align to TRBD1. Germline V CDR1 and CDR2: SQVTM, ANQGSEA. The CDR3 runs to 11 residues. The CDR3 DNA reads TGCAGGGGTGGGGACAGATACGAGCAGTACTTC. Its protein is CRGGDRYEQYF.

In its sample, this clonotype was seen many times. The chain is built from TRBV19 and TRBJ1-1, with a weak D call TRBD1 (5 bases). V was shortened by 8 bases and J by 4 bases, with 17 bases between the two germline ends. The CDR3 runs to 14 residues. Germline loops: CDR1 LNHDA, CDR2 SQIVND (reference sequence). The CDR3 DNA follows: TGTGCCAGTTCGGCGTTGGTGGGGGTCACTGAAGCTTTCTTT. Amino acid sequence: CASSALVGVTEAFF.

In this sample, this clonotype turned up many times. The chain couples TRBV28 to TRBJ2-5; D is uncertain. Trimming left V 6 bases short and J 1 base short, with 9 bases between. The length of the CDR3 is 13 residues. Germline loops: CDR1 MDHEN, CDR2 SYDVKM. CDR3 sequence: CASSPFRQETQYF. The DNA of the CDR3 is TGTGCCAGCAGCCCCTTCCGCCAAGAGACCCAGTACTTC.

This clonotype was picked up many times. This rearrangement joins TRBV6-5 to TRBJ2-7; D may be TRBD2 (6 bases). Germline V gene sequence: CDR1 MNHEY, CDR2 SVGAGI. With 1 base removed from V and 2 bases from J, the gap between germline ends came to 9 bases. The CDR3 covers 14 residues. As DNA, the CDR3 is TGTGCCAGCAGTTACTTGTCGGGAGCCTACGAGCAGTACTTC. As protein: CASSYLSGAYEQYF.

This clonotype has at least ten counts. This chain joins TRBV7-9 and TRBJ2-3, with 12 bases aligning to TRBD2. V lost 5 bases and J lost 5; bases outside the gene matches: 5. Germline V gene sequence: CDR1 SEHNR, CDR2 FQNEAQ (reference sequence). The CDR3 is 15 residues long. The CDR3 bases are TGTGCCAGCAGCGCGACTAGCGGGGGTAGAGATACGCAGTATTTT. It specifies CASSATSGGRDTQYF. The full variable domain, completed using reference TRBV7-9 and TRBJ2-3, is DTGVSQNPRHKITKRGQNVTFRCDPISEHNRLYWYRQTLGQGPEFLTYFQNEAQLEKSRLLSDRFSAERPKGSFSTLEIQRTEQGDSAMYLCASSATSGGRDTQYFGPGTRLTVL.

CDR3 amino acids: CASMFGPSELGTYEQYF. For the CDR3, the DNA is TGTGCCAGTATGTTCGGACCGAGCGAACTAGGGACCTACGAGCAGTACTTC. This chain uses TRBV19 with TRBJ2-7; D is perhaps TRBD2 (5 bases). The V end lost 7 bases, the J end lost 2 bases, and 24 bases lay between the germline ends. CDR1 is LNHDA and CDR2 is SQIVND in the germline V gene (reference sequence). The CDR3 has 17 amino acids.

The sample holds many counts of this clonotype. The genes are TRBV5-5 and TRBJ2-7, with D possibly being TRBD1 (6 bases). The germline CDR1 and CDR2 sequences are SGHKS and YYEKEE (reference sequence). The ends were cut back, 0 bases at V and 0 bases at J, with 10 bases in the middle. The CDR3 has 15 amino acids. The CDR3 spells CASSLGQALSYEQYF. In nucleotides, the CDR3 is TGTGCCAGCAGCTTGGGACAGGCCCTCTCCTACGAGCAGTACTTC.

CDR3: CASSQGPGPSYEQYF. As DNA, the CDR3 is TGTGCCAGCAGCCAAGGCCCGGGCCCCTCCTACGAGCAGTACTTC. The chain links TRBV14 to TRBJ2-7, with D unclear. Looked up from germline, CDR1 is SGHDN and CDR2 is FVKESK. Deletions cut 1 base from V and 0 bases from J, with 10 bases between. The CDR3 sequence is 15 residues long.

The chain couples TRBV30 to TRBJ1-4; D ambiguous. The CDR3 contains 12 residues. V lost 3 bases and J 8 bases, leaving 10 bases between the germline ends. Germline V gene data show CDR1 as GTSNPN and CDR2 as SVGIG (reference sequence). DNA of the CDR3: TGTGCCTGGAGCGAACTAGGGGAAAAACTGTTTTTT. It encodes CAWSELGEKLFF.